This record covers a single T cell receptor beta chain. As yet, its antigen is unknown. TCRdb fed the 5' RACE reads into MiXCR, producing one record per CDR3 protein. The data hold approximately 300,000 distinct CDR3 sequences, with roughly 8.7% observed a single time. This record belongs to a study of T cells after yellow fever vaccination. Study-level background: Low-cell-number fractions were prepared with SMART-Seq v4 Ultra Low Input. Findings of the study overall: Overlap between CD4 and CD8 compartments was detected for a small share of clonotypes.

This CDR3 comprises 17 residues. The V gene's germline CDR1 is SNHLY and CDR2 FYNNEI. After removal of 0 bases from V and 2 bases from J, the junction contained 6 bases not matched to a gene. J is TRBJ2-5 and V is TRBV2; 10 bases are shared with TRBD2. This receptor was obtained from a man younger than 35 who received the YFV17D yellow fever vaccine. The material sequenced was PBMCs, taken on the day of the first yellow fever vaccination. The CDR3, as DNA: TGTGCCAGCAGTGAAGCTCTCCTAGCGGGGGCTCAAGAGACCCAGTACTTC. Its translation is CASSEALLAGAQETQYF.